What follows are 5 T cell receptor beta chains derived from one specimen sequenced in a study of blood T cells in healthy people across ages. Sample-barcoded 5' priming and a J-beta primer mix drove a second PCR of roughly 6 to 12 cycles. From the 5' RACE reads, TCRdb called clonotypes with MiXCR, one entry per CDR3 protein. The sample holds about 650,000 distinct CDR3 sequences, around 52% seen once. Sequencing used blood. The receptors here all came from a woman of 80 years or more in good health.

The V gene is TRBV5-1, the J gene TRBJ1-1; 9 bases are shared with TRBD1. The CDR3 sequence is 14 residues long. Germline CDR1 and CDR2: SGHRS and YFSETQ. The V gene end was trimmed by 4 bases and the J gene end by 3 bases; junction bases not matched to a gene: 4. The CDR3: CASSVRTGDTEAFF. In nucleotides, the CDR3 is TGCGCCAGCAGCGTACGGACAGGGGACACTGAAGCTTTCTTT.

The CDR3 DNA is TGTGCCAGCAGTGGGTATTTTAATTCACCCCTCCACTTT. Translation gives CASSGYFNSPLHF. This chain joins TRBV28 and TRBJ1-6; no clear D. Germline CDR1 and CDR2: MDHEN and SYDVKM. Trimming removed 5 bases from V and 6 bases from J, with 8 bases in between. The CDR3 has 13 amino acids. The full variable domain, rest sourced from reference TRBV28 and TRBJ1-6, is DVKVTQSSRYLVKRTGEKVFLECVQDMDHENMFWYRQDPGLGLRLIYFSYDVKMKEKGDIPEGYSVSREKKERFSLILESASTNQTSMYLCASSGYFNSPLHFGNGTRLTVT.

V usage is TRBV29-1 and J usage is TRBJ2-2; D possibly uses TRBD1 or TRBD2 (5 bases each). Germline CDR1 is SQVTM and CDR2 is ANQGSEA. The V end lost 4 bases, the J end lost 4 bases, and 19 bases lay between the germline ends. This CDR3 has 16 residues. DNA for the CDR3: TGCAGCGTTGGACCCCGTGGGACGAGCATCACCGGGGAGCTGTTTTTT. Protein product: CSVGPRGTSITGELFF.

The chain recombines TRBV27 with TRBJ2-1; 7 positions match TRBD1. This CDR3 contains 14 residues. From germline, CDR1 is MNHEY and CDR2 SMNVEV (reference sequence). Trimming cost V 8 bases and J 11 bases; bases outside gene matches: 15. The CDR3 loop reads CASLRQGTPGKQFF. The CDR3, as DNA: TGTGCCAGCTTGAGACAGGGAACCCCGGGGAAGCAGTTCTTC.

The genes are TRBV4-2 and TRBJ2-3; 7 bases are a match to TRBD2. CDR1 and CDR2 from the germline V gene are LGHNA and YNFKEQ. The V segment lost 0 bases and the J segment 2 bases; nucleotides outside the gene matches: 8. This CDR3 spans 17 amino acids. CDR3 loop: CASSQERLAVNTDTQYF. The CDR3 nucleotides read TGTGCCAGCAGCCAAGAGAGACTAGCAGTCAACACAGATACGCAGTATTTT.